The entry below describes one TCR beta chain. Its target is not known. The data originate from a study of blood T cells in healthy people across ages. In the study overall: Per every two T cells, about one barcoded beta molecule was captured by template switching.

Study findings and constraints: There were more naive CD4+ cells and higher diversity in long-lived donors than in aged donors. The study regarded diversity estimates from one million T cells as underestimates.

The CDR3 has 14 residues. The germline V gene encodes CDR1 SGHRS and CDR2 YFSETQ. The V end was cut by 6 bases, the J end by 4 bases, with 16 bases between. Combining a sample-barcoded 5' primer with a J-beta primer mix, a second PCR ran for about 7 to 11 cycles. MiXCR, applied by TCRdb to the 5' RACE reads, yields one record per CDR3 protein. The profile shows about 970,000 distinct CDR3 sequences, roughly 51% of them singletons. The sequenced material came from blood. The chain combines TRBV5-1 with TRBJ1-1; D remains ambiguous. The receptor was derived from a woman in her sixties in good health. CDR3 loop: CASTVGEKSTEAFF. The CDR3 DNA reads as TGCGCCAGCACGGTTGGGGAGAAGAGCACTGAAGCTTTCTTT. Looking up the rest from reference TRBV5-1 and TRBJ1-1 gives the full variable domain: KAGVTQTPRYLIKTRGQQVTLSCSPISGHRSVSWYQQTPGQGLQFLFEYFSETQRNKGNFPGRFSGRQFSNSRSEMNVSTLELGDSALYLCASTVGEKSTEAFFGQGTRLTVV.